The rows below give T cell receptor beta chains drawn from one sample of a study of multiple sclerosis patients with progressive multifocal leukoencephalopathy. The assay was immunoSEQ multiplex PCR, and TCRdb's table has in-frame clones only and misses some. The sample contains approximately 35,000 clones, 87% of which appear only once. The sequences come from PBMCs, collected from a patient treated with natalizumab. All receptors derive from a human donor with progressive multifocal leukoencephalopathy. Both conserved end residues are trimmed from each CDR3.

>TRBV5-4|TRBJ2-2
ASSQSLGATGELF
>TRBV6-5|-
ASSGSGHEQY
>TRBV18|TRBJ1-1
ASSPDRPEAF
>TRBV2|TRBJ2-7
ASILGGEAVSISYEQY
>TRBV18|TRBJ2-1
ASSPGHASNMEQF
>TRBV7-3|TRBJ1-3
ASSLDGISGNTIY
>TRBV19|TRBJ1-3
ASSFSSGNTIY
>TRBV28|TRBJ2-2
ASSLAGALYTGELF
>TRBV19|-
ASSSRTSPYEQY
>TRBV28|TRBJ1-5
ASTARYSNQPQH
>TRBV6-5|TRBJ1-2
ASSPQRQITGYT
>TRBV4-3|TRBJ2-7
ASSQDPNSFYEQY
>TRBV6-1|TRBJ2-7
ASSEYPDITYEQY
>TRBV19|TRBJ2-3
ASSRSGITDTQY
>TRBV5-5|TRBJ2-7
ASSLGGFGRDEQY
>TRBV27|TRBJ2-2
ASNGDTGELF
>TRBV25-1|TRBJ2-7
ASSDPGPGYEQY
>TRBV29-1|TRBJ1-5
SIGSGGNQPQH
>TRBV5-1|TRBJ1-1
ASSLGGQETEAF
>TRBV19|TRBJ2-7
ASNKGFPSYEQY
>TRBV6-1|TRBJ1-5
ASRTDPSNQPQH
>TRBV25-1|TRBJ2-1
ASSKGLAAPANEQF
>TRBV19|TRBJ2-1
ASKGSAGGHYNEQF
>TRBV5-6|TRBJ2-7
ASSLGEQGTRERYEQY
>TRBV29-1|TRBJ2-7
SVMTVYEQY
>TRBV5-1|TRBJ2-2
ASSPTGDTGELF
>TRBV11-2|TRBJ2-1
ASSLDAGNEQF
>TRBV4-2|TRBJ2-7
ASSRLADYEQY
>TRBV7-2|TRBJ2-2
ANSFSGTGELF
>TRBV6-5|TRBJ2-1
ASRSRANEQF
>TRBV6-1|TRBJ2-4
ASGKKGNIQY
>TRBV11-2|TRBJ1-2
ASSLGGSGNGYT
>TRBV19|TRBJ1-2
ASSRGQGNGYT
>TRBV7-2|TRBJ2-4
ASSLEYRAKNIQY
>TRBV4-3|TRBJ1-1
ASSQDRGLDTEAF
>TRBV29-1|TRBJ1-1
SVRTDLVTEAF
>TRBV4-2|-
ASSQDETGGSYEQY
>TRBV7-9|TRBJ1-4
ASSEFGGQANEKLF
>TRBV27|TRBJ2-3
ALFPGKGTQY
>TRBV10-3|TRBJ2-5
AISDSGQGETQY
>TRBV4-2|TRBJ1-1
ASSQEGQGKTEAF